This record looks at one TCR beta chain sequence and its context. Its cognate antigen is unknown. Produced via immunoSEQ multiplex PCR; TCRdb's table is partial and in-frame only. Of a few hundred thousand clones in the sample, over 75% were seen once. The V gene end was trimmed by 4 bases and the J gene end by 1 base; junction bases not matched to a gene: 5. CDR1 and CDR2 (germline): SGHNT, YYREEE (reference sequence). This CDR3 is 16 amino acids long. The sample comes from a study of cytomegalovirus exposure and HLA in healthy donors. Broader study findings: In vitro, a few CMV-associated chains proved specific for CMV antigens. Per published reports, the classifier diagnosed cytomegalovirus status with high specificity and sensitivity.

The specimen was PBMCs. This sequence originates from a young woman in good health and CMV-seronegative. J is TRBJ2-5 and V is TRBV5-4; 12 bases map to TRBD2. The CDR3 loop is CASSTGTSGRQETQYF. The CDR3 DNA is TGTGCCAGCAGCACAGGGACTAGCGGGCGCCAAGAGACCCAGTACTTC.